This T cell receptor (beta chain) was observed in a study of beta chain features in type 1 diabetes. Study-wide points: Here, the possible influence of HLA type (on TCRB rearrangement) remained unresolved. In type 1 diabetes patients, VDJ junctions had fewer insertions; deletions at these junctions were more frequent.

CDR1 and CDR2 (germline): MNHEY, SVGAGI. Between the trimmed V and J ends, which lost 5 bases and 6 bases, there was a span of 14 bases. The CDR3 contains 14 residues. As for this clone: Its antigen is unknown.

Of the isolated RNA, all was reverse transcribed, and so the sequenced material was expressed TCRB transcripts. Assay: immunoSEQ multiplex PCR; the TCRdb copy retains only in-frame clones and omits some. This sample yields 600,000 to 650,000 clones, of which roughly 15% are seen a single time; roughly 0.098% belongs to the top ten. This chain joins TRBV6-5 and TRBJ1-5; possibly TRBD1 for D (6 bases). Sequencing was carried out using naive CD4+ T cells from blood. The TCR comes from a man aged 18-30 years in good health. As DNA, the CDR3 is TGTGCCAGCAGTCCAGGGGCTCCAACTCAGCCCCAGCATTTT. Encoded protein: CASSPGAPTQPQHF.